This is a list of T cell receptor beta chains from one sample in a study of neurological immune-mediated disorders. One entry per CDR3 protein, called by TCRdb with MiXCR from the 5' RACE reads. The table records about 38,000 distinct CDR3 sequences, approximately 10% of them present only once. Sequenced input: CD4+ T cells from blood. These receptors originate from a woman younger than 45 with HTLV-1-associated myelopathy (HAM/TSP). CDR3s include the opening cysteine and the closing phenylalanine or tryptophan. Each record gives: V gene, clone size, D gene, J gene, CDR3 protein, CDR3 DNA. D genes are given only for firm matches. Some rows mark clone size as missing; the rest say once, few, many or name a class of expanded clone.

>TRBV10-3|medium-sized|.|TRBJ1-2
CAISGSDNYGYTF
TGTGCCATCAGTGGCTCAGATAACTATGGCTACACCTTC
>TRBV3-1|.|.|TRBJ1-1
CASSQDMGYGENNEAFF
TGTGCCAGCAGCCAAGATATGGGCTACGGGGAGAACAATGAAGCTTTCTTT
>TRBV5-1|many|TRBD1|TRBJ2-3
CASSVGQGAADTQYF
TGCGCCAGCAGCGTAGGACAGGGGGCCGCAGATACGCAGTATTTT
>TRBV7-9|many|.|TRBJ2-7
CASSFWTVPTEQYF
TGTGCCAGCAGCTTCTGGACAGTTCCTACAGAGCAGTACTTC
>TRBV14|many|TRBD1|TRBJ1-5
CASSPLDRVKVSNQPQHF
TGTGCCAGCAGCCCGTTGGACAGGGTAAAAGTAAGCAATCAGCCCCAGCATTTT
>TRBV18|many|.|TRBJ2-2
CASSPPGRAGELFF
TGTGCCAGCTCACCACCGGGGCGCGCCGGGGAGCTGTTTTTT
>TRBV20-1|many|.|TRBJ1-1
CSARLSLITEAFF
TGCAGTGCGAGACTATCCCTTATCACTGAAGCTTTCTTT
>TRBV30|many|.|TRBJ2-7
CAWSSRTYEQYF
TGTGCCTGGAGTTCGCGCACCTACGAGCAGTACTTC
>TRBV7-9|many|TRBD1|TRBJ1-4
CASSQQGAANEKLFF
TGTGCCAGCAGTCAACAGGGGGCCGCTAATGAAAAACTGTTTTTT
>TRBV27|many|TRBD1|TRBJ2-7
CASSLLGQGYEQYF
TGTGCCAGCAGTTTATTGGGACAGGGGTACGAGCAGTACTTC
>TRBV20-1|many|.|TRBJ1-6
CSAPGGRGNNSPLHF
TGCAGTGCGCCGGGCGGTCGCGGGAATAATTCACCCCTCCACTTT
>TRBV5-1|medium-sized|.|TRBJ2-4
CASSLQGGSGKNIQYF
TGCGCCAGCAGCTTGCAGGGGGGATCAGGCAAAAACATTCAGTACTTC
>TRBV3-1|once|.|TRBJ2-5
CDSTPYSGTSRGQYF
TGTGACAGCACCCCGTACTCCGGGACCTCGAGGGGCCAGTACTTC
>TRBV28|.|.|TRBJ1-1
CASSKAGGDTEAFF
TGTGCCAGCAGTAAGGCCGGGGGCGACACTGAAGCTTTCTTT
>TRBV30|few|.|TRBJ1-3
CAGRYSGNTIYF
TGTGCCGGACGGTACTCTGGAAACACCATATATTTT
>TRBV11-2|many|.|TRBJ2-1
CASSLLGRNEQFF
TGTGCCAGCAGCTTGCTGGGGAGGAATGAGCAGTTCTTC
>TRBV3-1|many|.|TRBJ2-1
CASRPEGVSDNEQFF
TGTGCCAGCAGACCCGAGGGGGTCTCCGACAATGAGCAGTTCTTC
>TRBV6-5|many|TRBD1|TRBJ1-1
CASKYRGTNTEAFF
TGTGCCAGCAAATACAGGGGGACGAACACTGAAGCTTTCTTT
>TRBV10-3|many|.|TRBJ2-1
CAISGGSYNEQFF
TGTGCCATCAGTGGGGGCTCCTACAATGAGCAGTTCTTC
>TRBV15|many|.|TRBJ1-1
CATRRGAGMNTEAFF
TGTGCCACCAGGAGGGGAGCGGGGATGAACACTGAAGCTTTCTTT
>TRBV3-1|many|TRBD1|TRBJ1-3
CASSQRQGAGNTIYF
TGTGCCAGCAGCCAACGACAGGGGGCTGGAAACACCATATATTTT
>TRBV20-1|.|TRBD1|TRBJ1-5
CSARGGKGGWETQHF
TGCAGTGCTAGAGGAGGGAAAGGGGGCTGGGAGACCCAGCATTTT
>TRBV19|many|.|TRBJ1-6
CASSLLSVSGSPLHF
TGTGCCAGTAGTTTACTGTCCGTCTCTGGCTCACCCCTCCACTTT
>TRBV6-4|many|.|TRBJ2-2
CASSRTGSDTGELFF
TGTGCCAGCAGTCGAACAGGGTCAGACACCGGGGAGCTGTTTTTT
>TRBV12-3/TRBV12-4|.|TRBD1|TRBJ1-2
CASSQGTGSDYGYTF
TGTGCCAGCAGCCAAGGGACAGGGTCGGACTATGGCTACACCTTC
>TRBV11-2|many|TRBD1|TRBJ1-1
CASSPGTGVLNTEAFF
TGTGCCAGCAGCCCCGGGACAGGGGTTCTGAACACTGAAGCTTTCTTT
>TRBV7-2|many|.|TRBJ2-3
CASSLGYWDTQYF
TGTGCCAGCAGCTTGGGCTACTGGGATACGCAGTATTTT
>TRBV25-1|many|.|TRBJ1-1
CASGNSGRAEAFF
TGTGCCAGCGGCAATTCAGGGCGTGCTGAAGCTTTCTTT
>TRBV15|many|.|TRBJ2-1
CATSRGTEPYNEQFF
TGTGCCACCAGCAGAGGGACAGAACCCTACAATGAGCAGTTCTTC
>TRBV5-5|many|TRBD1|TRBJ1-3
CASSFRTGGNTIYF
TGTGCCAGCAGCTTTCGGACAGGGGGAAACACCATATATTTT
>TRBV20-1|many|.|TRBJ2-3
CSAPLSDTQYF
TGCAGTGCTCCCCTCTCAGATACGCAGTATTTT
>TRBV3-1|many|.|TRBJ1-3
CASSQRGSGNTIYF
TGTGCCAGCAGCCAGAGGGGGTCTGGAAACACCATATATTTT
>TRBV6-6|many|.|TRBJ2-7
CASSYSAVAYEQYF
TGTGCCAGCAGTTACTCGGCCGTAGCCTACGAGCAGTACTTC
>TRBV5-1|many|.|TRBJ2-4
CASSLFGGPAKNIQYF
TGCGCCAGCAGCTTGTTCGGGGGGCCCGCTAAAAACATTCAGTACTTC
>TRBV5-1|few|.|TRBJ2-1
CASSYLSSYNEKFF
TGCGCCAGCAGCTACTTGAGCTCCTACAATGAGAAATTCTTC
>TRBV5-1|many|TRBD2|TRBJ2-7
CASSLGPSGAYEQYF
TGCGCCAGCAGCTTGGGTCCTAGCGGGGCCTACGAGCAGTACTTC
>TRBV11-1|many|.|TRBJ1-2
CASSLAAGAVCTF
TGTGCCAGCAGCTTAGCAGCAGGGGCCGTTTGCACCTTC
>TRBV7-9|many|.|TRBJ1-2
CASSLVGARGDYGYTF
TGTGCCAGCAGCTTAGTGGGTGCCCGGGGAGACTATGGCTACACCTTC
>TRBV20-1|.|TRBD2|TRBJ2-3
CSARPRLAGGPLNEQYF
TGCAGTGCTAGACCACGACTAGCGGGGGGGCCACTCAATGAGCAGTATTTT
>TRBV15|.|TRBD1|TRBJ1-2
CATSRDRTGSDGYTF
TGTGCCACCAGCAGAGATCGGACAGGGAGCGATGGCTACACCTTC
>TRBV5-1|.|TRBD2|TRBJ2-1
CASSLYSGGANEQFF
TGCGCCAGCAGCTTGTATAGCGGGGGGGCAAATGAGCAGTTCTTC
>TRBV20-1|many|TRBD2|TRBJ2-1
CSARGGGVGNEQFF
TGCAGTGCTAGAGGGGGGGGGGTTGGCAATGAGCAGTTCTTC
>TRBV12-3/TRBV12-4|many|TRBD1|TRBJ2-4
CASSTRDRGKNIQYF
TGTGCCAGCAGCACCCGGGACAGGGGCAAAAACATTCAGTACTTC
>TRBV20-1|many|.|TRBJ1-2
CSASGQNYGYTF
TGCAGTGCTAGCGGACAGAACTATGGCTACACCTTC
>TRBV7-3|.|.|TRBJ2-2
CASRPLRGTVSGTGELFF
TGTGCCAGCAGACCCCTCCGGGGCACGGTGTCGGGCACCGGGGAGCTGTTTTTT
>TRBV7-9|.|TRBD1|TRBJ2-7
CANSIEYRGSYEQYF
TGTGCCAACAGCATAGAATACAGGGGTTCCTACGAGCAGTACTTC